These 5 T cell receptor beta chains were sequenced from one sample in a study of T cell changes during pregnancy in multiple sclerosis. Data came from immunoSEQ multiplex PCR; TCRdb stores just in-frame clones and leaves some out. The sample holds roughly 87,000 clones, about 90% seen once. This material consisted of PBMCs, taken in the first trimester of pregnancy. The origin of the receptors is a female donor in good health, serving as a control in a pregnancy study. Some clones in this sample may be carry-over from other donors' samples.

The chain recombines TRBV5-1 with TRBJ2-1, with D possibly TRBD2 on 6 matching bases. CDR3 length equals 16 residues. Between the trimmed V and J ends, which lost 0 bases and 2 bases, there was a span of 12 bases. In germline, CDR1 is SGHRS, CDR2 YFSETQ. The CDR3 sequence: CASSLDAGLPYNEQFF. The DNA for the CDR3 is TGCGCCAGCAGCTTGGATGCGGGATTACCCTACAATGAGCAGTTCTTC. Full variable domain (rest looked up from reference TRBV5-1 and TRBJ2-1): KAGVTQTPRYLIKTRGQQVTLSCSPISGHRSVSWYQQTPGQGLQFLFEYFSETQRNKGNFPGRFSGRQFSNSRSEMNVSTLELGDSALYLCASSLDAGLPYNEQFFGPGTRLTVL.

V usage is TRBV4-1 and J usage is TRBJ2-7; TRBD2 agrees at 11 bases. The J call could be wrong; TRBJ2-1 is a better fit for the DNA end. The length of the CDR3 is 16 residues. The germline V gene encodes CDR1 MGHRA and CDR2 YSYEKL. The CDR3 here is CASSQGVAGGYNEQFF. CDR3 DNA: TGCGCCAGCAGCCAAGGTGTAGCGGGAGGGTACAATGAGCAGTTCTTC.

In DNA form, the CDR3 reads TGTGCCAGCAGCCACAGGGGTGATCAGCCCCAGCATTTT. Its protein is CASSHRGDQPQHF. The J gene is TRBJ1-5, the V gene TRBV6-5; TRBD1 agrees at 7 bases. J was trimmed by 5 bases and V by 6 bases; bases with no gene match: 4. The germline V gene has CDR1 MNHEY and CDR2 SVGAGI. CDR3 length: 13 residues.

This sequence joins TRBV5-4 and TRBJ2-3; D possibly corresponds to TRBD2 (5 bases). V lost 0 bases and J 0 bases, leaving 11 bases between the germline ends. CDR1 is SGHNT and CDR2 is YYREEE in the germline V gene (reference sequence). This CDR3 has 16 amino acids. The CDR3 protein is CASSLGSGFSTDTQYF. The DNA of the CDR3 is TGTGCCAGCAGCTTGGGGTCGGGGTTTAGCACAGATACGCAGTATTTT.

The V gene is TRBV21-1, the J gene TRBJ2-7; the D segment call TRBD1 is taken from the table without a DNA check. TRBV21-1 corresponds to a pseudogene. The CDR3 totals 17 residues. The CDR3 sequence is CASSKLNRDTGSYEQYF. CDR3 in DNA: TGTGCCAGCAGCAAACTGAACAGGGACACGGGGAGCTACGAGCAGTACTTC.